Reported below is one T cell receptor beta chain. Antigen: not known. TCRdb's table, derived via immunoSEQ multiplex PCR, lists solely in-frame clones and lacks some. In the table there are roughly 80,000 clones, more than 75% of which are singletons. This sample was included in a study of T cell responses to AZD1222 COVID-19 vaccine. Study-wide results and limits: There were repertoire samples only from the period after the peak T cell response.

The CDR3 runs 14 residues. V lost 6 bases, J lost 7 bases, and 7 bases stayed unmatched. Germline CDR1 is MDHEN and CDR2 is SYDVKM. The chain has TRBV28 and TRBJ1-2; 11 bases align to TRBD1. The source material was peripheral blood, sampled on day 0 of MenACWY control vaccination. The TCR originated in an adult in good health. Written as DNA, the CDR3 is TGTGCCAGCAGGCGGACAGGGGGCCCGAGTGGCTACACCTTC. It is translated as CASRRTGGPSGYTF.